The sequence of this T cell receptor beta chain was determined in a study of CD8 T cells in ankylosing spondylitis. Whole-study findings and limits: In synovial fluid and blood from reactive arthritis, some motif variants were previously reported. Ankylosing spondylitis blood appeared to be characterized by a TCR beta motif of eight highly homologous variants. Clones linked to the disease showed a CD8+ phenotype. They occurred at relatively low frequencies in peripheral blood.

This clonotype was observed at least ten times. Its specificity is not known. Molecular-barcoded quantitative 5'-RACE produced these TCR beta libraries. One entry per CDR3 protein results from TCRdb running MiXCR on the 5' RACE reads. The data contain 400,000 to 450,000 distinct CDR3 sequences, over 15% of them singletons. This CDR3 comprises 15 residues. The V end was cut by 6 bases, the J end by 1 base, with 12 bases between. This sequence joins TRBV12-3 or TRBV12-4 and TRBJ2-2, with D maybe TRBD2 (5 bases). This sequence was found in a male donor with ankylosing spondylitis. Specimen: blood, either unsorted or a sorted T cell fraction (not recorded which). The DNA of the CDR3 is TGTGCCAGCAGCCCTCCCCGGGAGAACACCGGGGAGCTGTTTTTT. As protein: CASSPPRENTGELFF.